This TCR beta chain came from a study of vaccination and CD4 T cells after COVID-19. Study overall: Controls used CEFX viral epitopes (positive), HIV-1 Nef peptides (negative), or no peptide.

This clonotype was seen more than once but under ten times. Its antigen remains unidentified. The treatment was: approximately 11-day PBMC culture with coronavirus spike peptide pools or control peptides (ViraFEST assay). Each of days 3 and 7 saw half the medium replaced by fresh IL-2 medium. The CDR3 runs to 13 residues. Germline V gene data show CDR1 as MNHEY and CDR2 as SVGEGT. The V end was cut by 3 bases, the J end by 4 bases, with 9 bases between. Cultured CD4+ T cells had their DNA profiled by the Oncomine TCR Beta short-read assay. TCRdb passed the PCR reads through MiXCR, listing each CDR3 protein once. The table lists about 25,000 distinct CDR3 sequences, around half of them singletons.

The sequencing sample was made of CD4+ T cells from blood, cultured in vitro. The receptor's source is a human donor who had recovered from COVID-19. The V gene is TRBV6-2 or TRBV6-3, the J gene TRBJ1-2, with a tentative D call TRBD1 (5 bases). As DNA, the CDR3 is TGTGCCAGCAGTTATGGGGCTCGCTATGGCTACACCTTC. Translating gives CASSYGARYGYTF.